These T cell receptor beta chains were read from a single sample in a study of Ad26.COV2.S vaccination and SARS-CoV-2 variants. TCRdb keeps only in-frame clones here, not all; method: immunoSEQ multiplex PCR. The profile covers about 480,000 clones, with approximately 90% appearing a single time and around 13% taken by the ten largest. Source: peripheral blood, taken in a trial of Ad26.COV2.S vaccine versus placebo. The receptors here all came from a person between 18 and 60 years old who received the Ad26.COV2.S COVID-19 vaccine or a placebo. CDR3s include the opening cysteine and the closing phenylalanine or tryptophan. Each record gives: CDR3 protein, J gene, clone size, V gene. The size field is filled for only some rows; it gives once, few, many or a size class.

CDR3aa: CASSLDTGGVAYEQYF
j_gene: TRBJ2-7
abundance: .
v_gene: TRBV6-6

CDR3aa: CATRRSSYNEQFF
j_gene: TRBJ2-1
abundance: .
v_gene: TRBV6-5

CDR3aa: CASSLSLVRIEELFF
j_gene: TRBJ2-2
abundance: .
v_gene: TRBV7-2

CDR3aa: CASSYTLAGANVLTF
j_gene: TRBJ2-6
abundance: .
v_gene: TRBV6-2/TRBV6-3

CDR3aa: CTTPPGLRVINNYNSPLHF
j_gene: TRBJ1-6
abundance: .
v_gene: TRBV1

CDR3aa: CASSPRRSGSYTGNEQFF
j_gene: TRBJ2-1
abundance: .
v_gene: TRBV4-1

CDR3aa: CASTSVPGSYEQFF
j_gene: TRBJ2-1
abundance: .
v_gene: TRBV5-4

CDR3aa: CASSNSGLAGGRLRREQYF
j_gene: TRBJ2-7
abundance: .
v_gene: TRBV5-1

CDR3aa: CASEQGTYNSPLHF
j_gene: TRBJ1-6
abundance: .
v_gene: TRBV19

CDR3aa: CASSYSGQGRDTQYF
j_gene: TRBJ2-3
abundance: .
v_gene: TRBV6-5

CDR3aa: CASSYSGDSWNYGYTF
j_gene: TRBJ1-2
abundance: .
v_gene: TRBV6-2/TRBV6-3

CDR3aa: CASSPPGRSDTQYF
j_gene: TRBJ2-3
abundance: .
v_gene: TRBV25-1

CDR3aa: CSAGSQDNTGELFF
j_gene: TRBJ2-2
abundance: .
v_gene: TRBV29-1

CDR3aa: CASSPLAGGSGELFF
j_gene: TRBJ2-2
abundance: .
v_gene: TRBV4-3

CDR3aa: CASSPDSDYGYTF
j_gene: TRBJ1-2
abundance: .
v_gene: TRBV5-1

CDR3aa: CASSSAGTGYTSPLHF
j_gene: TRBJ1-6
abundance: few
v_gene: TRBV7-9

CDR3aa: CASSPGLAGIKINTDTQYF
j_gene: TRBJ2-3
abundance: .
v_gene: TRBV5-6

CDR3aa: CAISESLRWGTSGRSYEQYF
j_gene: TRBJ2-7
abundance: .
v_gene: TRBV10-3

CDR3aa: CASSYSGREDTQYF
j_gene: TRBJ2-3
abundance: .
v_gene: TRBV5-1

CDR3aa: CASSPGQRLYEQYF
j_gene: TRBJ2-7
abundance: .
v_gene: TRBV5-1

CDR3aa: CASSQDGGGGQPQHF
j_gene: TRBJ1-5
abundance: few
v_gene: TRBV4-2

CDR3aa: CASSIGSTSYEQYF
j_gene: TRBJ2-7
abundance: .
v_gene: TRBV5-6

CDR3aa: CASSTYTF
j_gene: TRBJ1-2
abundance: .
v_gene: TRBV30

CDR3aa: CASSLWGDRNTIYF
j_gene: TRBJ1-3
abundance: .
v_gene: TRBV13